This T cell receptor (beta chain) derives from a study of T cells in localized non-small cell lung cancer. The protocol was immunoSEQ multiplex PCR, while the TCRdb copy is restricted to in-frame clones and leaves out a portion. The table lists 20,000 to 25,000 clones, less than 95% of them singletons. This clone came up once. Its antigen is unidentified. In germline, CDR1 is SGHRS, CDR2 YFSETQ. This CDR3 is built from 15 residues. V dropped 1 base and J dropped 5 bases, with 12 bases sitting between them. Study-wide results and limits: Because researchers sequenced only one region of the tumor, heterogeneity is still possible. The study found T cell clonality highest in uninvolved adjacent lung, above tumor.

Sequences were derived from peripheral blood, sampled before any cancer treatment. The sequence was collected from a woman between 35 and 70 years old with stage I lung adenocarcinoma. The chain links TRBV5-1 to TRBJ2-2, with D maybe TRBD1 (5 bases). The CDR3 DNA reads TGCGCCAGCAGCTTGCGAGACAGTAGGACCGGGGAGCTGTTTTTT. Protein sequence: CASSLRDSRTGELFF. The variable domain in full, with the rest retrieved from reference TRBV5-1 and TRBJ2-2, is KAGVTQTPRYLIKTRGQQVTLSCSPISGHRSVSWYQQTPGQGLQFLFEYFSETQRNKGNFPGRFSGRQFSNSRSEMNVSTLELGDSALYLCASSLRDSRTGELFFGEGSRLTVL.